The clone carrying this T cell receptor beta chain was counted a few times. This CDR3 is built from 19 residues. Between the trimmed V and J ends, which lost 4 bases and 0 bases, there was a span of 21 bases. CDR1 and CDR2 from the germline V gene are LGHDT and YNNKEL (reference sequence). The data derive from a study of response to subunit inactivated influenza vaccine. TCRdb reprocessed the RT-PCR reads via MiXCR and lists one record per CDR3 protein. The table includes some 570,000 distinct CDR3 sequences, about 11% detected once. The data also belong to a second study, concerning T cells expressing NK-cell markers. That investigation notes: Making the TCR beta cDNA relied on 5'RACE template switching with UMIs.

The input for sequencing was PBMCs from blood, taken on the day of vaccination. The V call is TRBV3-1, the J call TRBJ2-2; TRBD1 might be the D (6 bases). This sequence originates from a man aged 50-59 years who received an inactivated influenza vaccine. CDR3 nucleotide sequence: TGTGCCAGCAGCCCGAGACCGGGACACCTTGACGCGAACACCGGGGAGCTGTTTTTT. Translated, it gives CASSPRPGHLDANTGELFF.